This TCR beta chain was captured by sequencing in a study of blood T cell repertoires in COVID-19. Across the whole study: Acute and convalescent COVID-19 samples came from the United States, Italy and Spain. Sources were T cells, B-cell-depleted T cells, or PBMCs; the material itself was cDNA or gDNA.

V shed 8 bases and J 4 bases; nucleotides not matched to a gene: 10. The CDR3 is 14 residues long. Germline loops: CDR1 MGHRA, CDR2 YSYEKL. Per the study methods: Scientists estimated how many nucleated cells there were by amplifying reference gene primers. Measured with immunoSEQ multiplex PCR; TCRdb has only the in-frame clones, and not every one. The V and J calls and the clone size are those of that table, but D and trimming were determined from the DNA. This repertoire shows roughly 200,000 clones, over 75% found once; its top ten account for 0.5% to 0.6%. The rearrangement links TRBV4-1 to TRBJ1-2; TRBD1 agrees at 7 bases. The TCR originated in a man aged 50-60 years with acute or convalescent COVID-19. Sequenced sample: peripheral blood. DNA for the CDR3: TGCGCCAGCGGTCGGACAGGCTCTGGCTATGGCTACACCTTC. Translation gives CASGRTGSGYGYTF.